This T cell receptor beta chain came from a study of T cell responses to AZD1222 COVID-19 vaccine. This CDR3 region has 14 residues. TCRdb's table, derived via immunoSEQ multiplex PCR, lists solely in-frame clones and lacks some. The table has tens of thousands of clones, less than 85% seen once. Regarding this clone: Its specificity is unknown.

Study-level results: The repertoires were collected only after the peak T cell response.

This chain connects TRBV21-1 to TRBJ2-6. TRBV21-1 is designated a pseudogene. Sequencing used peripheral blood, obtained on day 0 of AZD1222 vaccination. The receptor was derived from an adult in good health. This chain's CDR3 is CASSPHTGANVLTF. The DNA for the CDR3 is TGTGCCAGCAGCCCTCATACTGGGGCCAACGTCCTGACTTTC.